The 26 T cell receptor beta chains given below trace back to one sample, sequenced in a study of blood T cell repertoires in COVID-19. Measured with immunoSEQ multiplex PCR; TCRdb has only the in-frame clones, and not every one. This table has fewer than 150,000 clones, approximately 85% appearing once. Sequenced material: peripheral blood. The source is a human donor in a cohort sampled during active COVID-19.

This chain joins TRBV2 and TRBJ1-5; 9 nucleotides match TRBD1. With 7 bases clipped from V and 5 bases from J, the junction kept 3 bases outside the gene matches. This CDR3 comprises 13 residues. Germline CDR1 and CDR2: SNHLY and FYNNEI. The CDR3 reads CASKTGGHQPQHF. The CDR3 coding sequence is TGTGCCAGCAAGACAGGGGGACATCAGCCCCAGCATTTT.

This rearrangement joins TRBV4-1 to TRBJ1-1, with D perhaps TRBD1 (6 bases). The CDR3 extends over 17 amino acids. Deletions cut 3 bases from V and 3 bases from J, with 20 bases between. The germline gives CDR1 MGHRA, CDR2 YSYEKL. The CDR3 spells CASSHVSGDRVDTEAFF. In DNA form, the CDR3 reads TGCGCCAGCAGCCACGTTTCAGGGGATCGGGTTGACACTGAAGCTTTCTTT.

The rearrangement links TRBV2 to TRBJ2-7; 13 bases fit TRBD2. The CDR3 loop spans 16 amino acids. V dropped 10 bases and J dropped 0; count of bases not matched to a gene: 9. Germline V gene data show CDR1 as SNHLY and CDR2 as FYNNEI. CDR3 region: CATKTSGGTSSYEQYF. DNA for the CDR3: TGTGCCACCAAGACTAGCGGGGGGACGAGCTCCTACGAGCAGTACTTC.

The J gene is TRBJ1-5, the V gene TRBV5-4; TRBD1 might be the D (5 bases). The CDR3 has 14 amino acids. The germline V gene has CDR1 SGHNT and CDR2 YYREEE (reference sequence). Trimming shortened V by 0 bases and J by 1 base, and 5 bases separated the two germline ends. CDR3 protein: CASSLAGSNQPQHF. The CDR3 DNA reads as TGTGCCAGCAGCTTGGCAGGGAGCAATCAGCCCCAGCATTTT.

The rearrangement joins TRBV10-3 to TRBJ2-3; TRBD1 aligns across 8 bases. V shed 6 bases and J 1 base; nucleotides not matched to a gene: 6. Germline lookup yields CDR1 ENHRY and CDR2 SYGVKD. The CDR3 spans 15 residues. The CDR3 here is CAISPTGQGTDTQYF. The DNA for the CDR3 is TGTGCCATCAGCCCTACGGGACAGGGCACAGATACGCAGTATTTT.

The V and J genes are TRBV24-1 and TRBJ2-1; D is possibly TRBD2 (7 bases). Germline values: CDR1 KGHDR, CDR2 SFDVKD. CDR3 size: 13 residues. Trimming removed 6 bases from V and 6 bases from J, with 11 bases in between. The CDR3, as DNA: TGTGCCACCAGTTTAGGGGGGGGCAATGAGCAGTTCTTC. It yields the protein CATSLGGGNEQFF.

This clone was picked up a small number of times. V and J are TRBV5-4 and TRBJ1-1, with 7 bases identical to TRBD1. The V and J ends lost 4 bases and 0 bases, in that order; junction bases with no gene match: 9. Germline CDR1 reads SGHNT; CDR2 reads YYREEE (reference sequence). The CDR3 extends over 16 amino acids. CDR3 sequence: CASSPTQGHMNTEAFF. DNA of the CDR3: TGTGCCAGCAGCCCTACACAGGGGCACATGAACACTGAAGCTTTCTTT.

The chain is built from TRBV6-2 or TRBV6-3 and TRBJ1-3; D gene ambiguous. Trimming pared 3 bases from V and 0 bases from J, leaving 9 bases between. CDR1 is MNHEY and CDR2 is SVGEGT in the germline V gene. The CDR3 contains 15 residues. This chain's CDR3 is CASSYGPSSGNTIYF. The DNA of the CDR3 is TGTGCCAGCAGTTATGGCCCTAGCTCTGGAAACACCATATATTTT.

The chain uses TRBV3-1 (or the pseudogene TRBV3-2) and TRBJ1-2; TRBD1 is a possible D gene (6 bases). The V end was cut by 0 bases, the J end by 5 bases, with 13 bases between. Germline V gene data show CDR1 as LGHDT and CDR2 as YNNKEL (reference sequence). The CDR3 has 15 residues. The DNA for the CDR3 is TGTGCCAGCAGCCAAGATTTTGGGGGGGCGTATGGCTACACCTTC. This encodes CASSQDFGGAYGYTF.

The chain recombines TRBV29-1 with TRBJ2-1; TRBD1 matches at 10 bases. Per germline, CDR1 SQVTM and CDR2 ANQGSEA. V shed 7 bases and J 11 bases; nucleotides not matched to a gene: 11. The CDR3 loop spans 13 amino acids. CDR3 region: CSASGTGASKQFF. CDR3 bases: TGCAGCGCTTCCGGGACAGGGGCATCAAAGCAGTTCTTC.

This clone was counted at least ten times. V and J are TRBV9 and TRBJ1-2, with TRBD1 as a possible D gene (5 bases). Germline loops: CDR1 SGDLS, CDR2 YYNGEE. CDR3 length: 12 residues. The V and J ends lost 7 bases and 4 bases respectively, with 11 bases between them. The CDR3 sequence: CASAQGLYGYTF. The CDR3 DNA follows: TGTGCCAGCGCTCAGGGACTCTATGGCTACACCTTC.

The V and J genes are TRBV6-2 or TRBV6-3 and TRBJ2-3; 15 bases line up with TRBD2. V was pared by 6 bases and J by 7 bases, with 8 bases of the junction left unmatched. Germline V gene sequence: CDR1 MNHEY, CDR2 SVGEGT. The CDR3 runs 16 residues. CDR3 bases: TGTGCCAGCAGCACCGGACTAGCGGGAGGGTTGAATACGCAGTATTTT. Amino acids: CASSTGLAGGLNTQYF.

This chain connects TRBV7-3 to TRBJ2-7; 7 nucleotides align to TRBD1. Germline CDR1 and CDR2: SGHTA and FQGTGA. The CDR3 consists of 14 residues. The junction had 6 bases not matched to a gene; V was cut back by 5 bases and J by 2 bases. The chain's CDR3 is CASSPPGQPYEQYF. CDR3 in DNA: TGTGCCAGCAGCCCCCCGGGACAGCCCTACGAGCAGTACTTC.

The chain carries TRBV12-5 and TRBJ2-1; tentatively, D is TRBD1 (6 bases). Trimming cost V 2 bases and J 5 bases, with 13 bases left between them. Germline lookup yields CDR1 LGHNT and CDR2 FRNRAP. This CDR3 is 15 amino acids long. CDR3 coding DNA: TGTGCTAGTGGTTTGTCCTTCGACAGGAACAATGAGCAGTTCTTC. Protein product: CASGLSFDRNNEQFF.

The V and J genes are TRBV11-2 and TRBJ2-3; unclear D gene. The CDR3 has 16 amino acids. With 4 bases removed from V and 0 bases from J, the gap between germline ends came to 14 bases. CDR1 SGHAT and CDR2 FQNNGV come from the germline V gene. The CDR3 DNA sequence: TGTGCCAGCAGCTCACGCCTAGGATTTAGCACAGATACGCAGTATTTT. It codes for CASSSRLGFSTDTQYF.

This chain connects TRBV7-9 to TRBJ2-2; maybe TRBD2 (6 bases). With 5 bases removed from V and 3 bases from J, the gap between germline ends came to 13 bases. This CDR3 spans 15 amino acids. Germline lookup yields CDR1 SEHNR and CDR2 FQNEAQ (reference sequence). CDR3 DNA: TGTGCCAGCAGCGTCCTAGGAGGGCACACCGGGGAGCTGTTTTTT. Protein sequence: CASSVLGGHTGELFF.

Only one count was recorded for this clone. This chain uses TRBV19 with TRBJ1-2; D might be TRBD1 (5 bases). This CDR3 comprises 14 residues. V was trimmed by 1 base and J by 4 bases, leaving 10 bases between them. The germline V gene encodes CDR1 LNHDA and CDR2 SQIVND (reference sequence). The CDR3 DNA reads TGTGCCAGTAGTATAGGCATGCAGGGCTATGGCTACACCTTC. This codes for CASSIGMQGYGYTF.

The rearrangement joins TRBV5-6 to TRBJ2-7; TRBD1 agrees at 12 bases. Per germline, CDR1 SGHDT and CDR2 YYEEEE. CDR3 size: 15 residues. The junction had 2 bases not matched to a gene; V was cut back by 1 base and J by 3 bases. The CDR3 reads CASSLWDRGLYEQYV. The CDR3 DNA reads as TGTGCCAGCAGCTTGTGGGACAGGGGGCTCTACGAGCAGTACGTC.

V is TRBV10-2 and J is TRBJ1-1, with D possibly matching TRBD1 (6 bases). V was cut by 1 base and J by 0 bases, with 18 bases left in between. Germline-derived CDR1 and CDR2 are WSHSY and SAAADI. This CDR3 is built from 18 residues. CDR3 residues: CASSEFMGGRKVNTEAFF. The CDR3 DNA reads TGCGCCAGCAGTGAGTTCATGGGGGGGCGTAAAGTGAACACTGAAGCTTTCTTT.

This clone has only one observation. The V gene is TRBV9, the J gene TRBJ1-2, with a possible D match to TRBD1 (5 bases). Trimming shortened V by 0 bases and J by 4 bases, and 13 bases separated the two germline ends. Germline V gene lookup returns CDR1 SGDLS and CDR2 YYNGEE. The CDR3 consists of 15 residues. The CDR3 loop is CASSVGQAGGYGYTF. CDR3 in DNA: TGTGCCAGCAGCGTAGGACAAGCCGGGGGCTATGGCTACACCTTC.

The chain combines TRBV7-2 with TRBJ2-5; D call uncertain. Between the trimmed V and J ends, which lost 6 bases and 2 bases, there was a span of 16 bases. The CDR3 runs 15 residues. Germline-derived CDR1 and CDR2 are SGHTA and FQGNSA. The CDR3 sequence is CASSSRFPRQETQYF. Here the CDR3 DNA reads TGTGCCAGCAGTTCTCGGTTTCCGAGACAAGAGACCCAGTACTTC.

The chain employs TRBV7-9 and TRBJ1-2; D is unresolved. Looked up from germline, CDR1 is SEHNR and CDR2 is FQNEAQ (reference sequence). The V end lost 4 bases, the J end lost 9 bases, and 9 bases lay between the germline ends. This CDR3 spans 11 amino acids. The CDR3, as DNA: TGTGCCAGCAGCTCATTCGGGAGCTACACCTTC. This gives the protein CASSSFGSYTF.

The J gene is TRBJ2-3, the V gene TRBV7-2; D is unclear. This CDR3 region has 15 residues. Germline CDR1 SGHTA, CDR2 FQGNSA. Trimming removed 1 base from V and 4 bases from J, with 12 bases in between. The CDR3 DNA sequence: TGTGCCAGCAGCTTAGAGGCTAGTATGTCAGATACGCAGTATTTT. This encodes CASSLEASMSDTQYF.

This chain uses TRBV7-8 with TRBJ1-2; a weak D match, TRBD1 (5 bases). The CDR3 is made up of 15 amino acids. V lost 2 bases, J lost 6 bases, and 16 bases lay in between. The germline V gene encodes CDR1 SGHVS and CDR2 FQNEAQ. The CDR3 region is CASSLRAAGSDGYTF. As DNA, the CDR3 is TGTGCCAGCAGCTTAAGGGCCGCAGGGTCGGATGGCTACACCTTC.

This clone occurred once. The V and J genes are TRBV18 and TRBJ2-3; 14 nucleotides line up with TRBD2. In germline, CDR1 is KGHSH, CDR2 LQKENI. Germline trimming cut 3 bases from V and 5 bases from J; bases unmatched to any gene: 4. The CDR3 covers 16 residues. CDR3 protein: CASSPGTSGRVDTQYF. For the CDR3, the DNA is TGTGCCAGCTCACCTGGGACTAGCGGGAGAGTAGATACGCAGTATTTT.

V is TRBV7-9 and J is TRBJ2-7, with D possibly matching TRBD2 (5 bases). CDR1 is SEHNR and CDR2 is FQNEAQ in the germline V gene (reference sequence). The V end lost 5 bases, the J end lost 7 bases, and 12 bases lay between the germline ends. The CDR3 runs 12 residues. The CDR3 sequence is CASSTGVGEQYV. CDR3 DNA: TGTGCCAGCAGCACCGGGGTGGGGGAGCAGTACGTC.